This entry lists 23 T cell receptor beta chains sequenced from one sample in a study of T-cell memory formation after mild COVID-19. MiXCR, applied by TCRdb to the 5' RACE reads, yields one record per CDR3 protein. The table includes around 250,000 distinct CDR3 sequences, roughly 9.4% detected once. Material for sequencing was PBMCs or a T cell subset sorted from them (not recorded which). The source of these receptors is a man between 18 and 29 years old who had mild COVID-19 (a few samples of this study predate the infection). Cell type and time point are not known.

This clonotype was seen only a few times. The chain has TRBV11-2 and TRBJ2-4; 12 bases map to TRBD1. The length of the CDR3 is 17 residues. The trim removed 1 base at V and 8 bases at J, leaving 9 bases unmatched. Per the germline V gene, CDR1 is SGHAT and CDR2 is FQNNGV. CDR3 region: CASSLVAGTGGTDIQYF. In DNA, the CDR3 is TGTGCCAGCAGCTTAGTCGCCGGGACAGGGGGCACGGACATTCAGTACTTC.

The rearrangement uses TRBV5-1 and TRBJ1-1; D gene unclear. With 4 bases removed from V and 0 bases from J, the gap between germline ends came to 7 bases. There are 13 residues in the CDR3. CDR1 SGHRS and CDR2 YFSETQ come from the germline V gene. CDR3 nucleotides: TGCGCCAGCAGCGGCGCATTGAACACTGAAGCTTTCTTT. Residues: CASSGALNTEAFF.

This clonotype was detected a few times. The chain uses TRBV3-1 and TRBJ1-6; D gene ambiguous. CDR1 is LGHDT and CDR2 is YNNKEL in the germline V gene (reference sequence). The V gene lost 0 bases and the J gene lost 8 bases, with 8 bases spanning the gap. The CDR3 has 14 residues. CDR3 in amino acids: CASSQEHHDSPLHF. The CDR3 DNA follows: TGTGCCAGCAGCCAAGAACATCACGATTCACCCCTCCACTTT.

This clonotype was found many times. The rearrangement joins TRBV20-1 to TRBJ2-7; the match to TRBD2 covers 8 bases. This CDR3 has 13 residues. V trimming: 0 bases; J trimming: 3 bases; junction bases outside the gene matches: 1. CDR1 and CDR2 (germline): DFQATT, SNEGSKA (reference sequence). CDR3 bases: TGCAGTGCTAGAGACGGGGGGGTCTACGAGCAGTACGTC. Its translation is CSARDGGVYEQYV.

The J gene is TRBJ1-5, the V gene TRBV29-1, with TRBD1 matching over 11 bases. Germline V lookup: CDR1 SQVTM, CDR2 ANQGSEA. This CDR3 is 13 amino acids long. V lost 6 bases to trimming and J lost 7 bases; unmatched junction nucleotides: 5. CDR3 coding DNA: TGCAGCGTGGGACAGGGGGTACGGCAGCCCCAGCATTTT. This gives the protein CSVGQGVRQPQHF. Full variable domain (rest looked up from reference TRBV29-1 and TRBJ1-5): SAVISQKPSRDICQRGTSLTIQCQVDSQVTMMFWYRQQPGQSLTLIATANQGSEATYESGFVIDKFPISRPNLTFSTLTVSNMSPEDSSIYLCSVGQGVRQPQHFGDGTRLSIL.

This clonotype has a handful of counts. J is TRBJ2-5 and V is TRBV28; TRBD2 agrees at 12 bases. Germline-derived CDR1 and CDR2 are MDHEN and SYDVKM. The CDR3 runs 14 residues. V lost 10 bases and J lost 5; bases outside the gene matches: 8. The CDR3 spells CATASGGAGETQYF. DNA for the CDR3: TGTGCCACCGCTAGCGGGGGGGCCGGGGAGACCCAGTACTTC.

The chain recombines TRBV5-1 with TRBJ2-7, with TRBD1 matching over 7 bases. The CDR3 has 12 amino acids. V was clipped by 4 bases and J by 6 bases; unmatched bases: 4. Germline CDR1 is SGHRS and CDR2 is YFSETQ. The CDR3 sequence: CASSEGAGEQYV. The CDR3 DNA reads TGCGCCAGCAGCGAGGGGGCGGGCGAGCAGTACGTC.

This clonotype came up a few times. This chain uses TRBV25-1 with TRBJ1-4, with TRBD1 matching over 7 bases. The CDR3 covers 14 residues. The ends lost 3 bases at V and 6 bases at J; junction bases unmatched: 4. Germline lookup yields CDR1 MGHDK and CDR2 SYGVNS. This CDR3 reads CASSEWRGHEKLFF. CDR3 DNA: TGTGCCAGCAGTGAGTGGAGGGGGCATGAAAAACTGTTTTTT.

A few counts support this clonotype. The rearrangement joins TRBV6-6 to TRBJ1-6; no reliable D call. V lost 2 bases to trimming and J lost 12 bases, with 8 bases between them. The germline V gene encodes CDR1 MNHNY and CDR2 SVGAGI (reference sequence). This CDR3 region has 12 residues. CDR3 in DNA: TGTGCCAGCAGTTACGTGGGAGGACCCCTCCACTTT. Translation: CASSYVGGPLHF.

This clonotype was detected a few times. The chain links TRBV18 to TRBJ2-3, with D hard to call. The CDR3 contains 13 residues. V was shortened by 0 bases and J by 8 bases, with 9 bases between the two germline ends. The germline gives CDR1 KGHSH, CDR2 LQKENI. As DNA, the CDR3 is TGTGCCAGCTCACCACCGGGGATGGGTACGCAGTATTTT. This sequence encodes CASSPPGMGTQYF.

This clonotype was counted a few times. This rearrangement joins TRBV5-1 to TRBJ2-7; D may be TRBD2 (6 bases). Deletions cut 0 bases from V and 7 bases from J, with 14 bases between. The length of the CDR3 is 14 residues. CDR1 and CDR2 (germline): SGHRS, YFSETQ. The CDR3 spells CASSLGWGVREQYF. The CDR3 region has the DNA TGCGCCAGCAGCTTGGGTTGGGGGGTGAGAGAGCAGTACTTC.

The chain uses TRBV5-1 and TRBJ2-2; 7 positions agree with TRBD2. The V segment lost 7 bases and the J segment 4 bases; nucleotides outside the gene matches: 7. CDR1 is SGHRS and CDR2 is YFSETQ in the germline V gene. The CDR3 totals 14 residues. The CDR3 coding sequence is TGCGCCAGCGGAGTCGGGGGGTTCACCGGGGAGCTGTTTTTT. Protein sequence: CASGVGGFTGELFF. The full variable domain, its missing parts supplied by reference TRBV5-1 and TRBJ2-2, is KAGVTQTPRYLIKTRGQQVTLSCSPISGHRSVSWYQQTPGQGLQFLFEYFSETQRNKGNFPGRFSGRQFSNSRSEMNVSTLELGDSALYLCASGVGGFTGELFFGEGSRLTVL.

The chain is built from TRBV7-2 and TRBJ1-5, with no clear D. Trimming took 5 bases from V and 0 from J, leaving 11 bases between them. The CDR3 has 15 residues. The germline V gene has CDR1 SGHTA and CDR2 FQGNSA. The CDR3 DNA follows: TGTGCCAGCAGCCAGACCGGGGATAGCAATCAGCCCCAGCATTTT. Residues: CASSQTGDSNQPQHF.

The CDR3 sequence is CASSIQETNEKLFF. CDR3 DNA: TGTGCCAGTAGTATCCAAGAAACTAATGAAAAACTGTTTTTT. J is TRBJ1-4 and V is TRBV19, with D uncertain. Trimming removed 3 bases at V and 1 base at J, with 6 bases between. This CDR3 region has 14 residues. CDR1 and CDR2 from the germline V gene are LNHDA and SQIVND (reference sequence).

This chain uses TRBV28 with TRBJ2-7, with D possibly being TRBD1 or TRBD2 (5 bases each). Germline V gene lookup returns CDR1 MDHEN and CDR2 SYDVKM. The length of the CDR3 is 15 residues. V lost 5 bases, J lost 5 bases, and 19 bases lay in between. The CDR3 DNA reads TGTGCCAGCAGTCATGAGGGGATGACGGAAAACGAGCAGTACGTC. This gives the protein CASSHEGMTENEQYV.

This clonotype has just a few counts. The chain has TRBV5-1 and TRBJ1-1; D ambiguous. This CDR3 is 14 amino acids long. Trimming cost V 4 bases and J 1 base, with 11 bases left between them. The germline gives CDR1 SGHRS, CDR2 YFSETQ. DNA for the CDR3: TGCGCCAGCAGCCTAGGACGCCCGAACACTGAAGCTTTCTTT. It codes for CASSLGRPNTEAFF.

V gene TRBV4-1 combines with J gene TRBJ2-7; the D gene is possibly TRBD1 (6 bases). Deletions cut 4 bases from V and 2 bases from J, with 12 bases between. CDR3 length: 14 amino acids. Germline CDR1 reads MGHRA; CDR2 reads YSYEKL. The CDR3 here is CASSPVGQTYEQYV. CDR3 DNA: TGCGCCAGCAGCCCAGTCGGACAGACCTACGAGCAGTACGTC.

The chain uses TRBV11-2 and TRBJ1-1, with TRBD1 matching over 10 bases. The CDR3 extends over 14 amino acids. The ends lost 5 bases at V and 4 bases at J; junction bases unmatched: 4. The germline gives CDR1 SGHAT, CDR2 FQNNGV. The CDR3 sequence: CASSRGQGITEAFF. CDR3 DNA: TGTGCCAGCAGCCGGGGACAGGGGATCACTGAAGCTTTCTTT.

There are a few counts of this clonotype. The gene calls are TRBV7-9 and TRBJ2-2; D might be TRBD2 (6 bases). Germline V gene data show CDR1 as SEHNR and CDR2 as FQNEAQ (reference sequence). This CDR3 has 18 amino acids. V lost 5 bases to trimming and J lost 4 bases, with 23 bases between them. CDR3 amino acids: CASSPPWGGKFVTGELFF. CDR3 nucleotides: TGTGCCAGCAGCCCGCCCTGGGGAGGCAAGTTTGTCACCGGGGAGCTGTTTTTT.

This clonotype was seen a few times. The chain employs TRBV5-1 and TRBJ1-1; 7 nucleotides agree with TRBD1. The germline V gene has CDR1 SGHRS and CDR2 YFSETQ. This CDR3 is built from 12 residues. The junction had 7 bases not matched to a gene; V was cut back by 5 bases and J by 9 bases. The CDR3, as DNA: TGCGCCAGCAGACCGGCGACAGGGCAAGCTTTCTTT. It encodes CASRPATGQAFF.

In its sample, this clonotype was seen a few times. The rearrangement links TRBV18 to TRBJ1-4; D call uncertain. In germline, CDR1 is KGHSH, CDR2 LQKENI. The CDR3 totals 13 residues. Trimming cost V 4 bases and J 13 bases, with 16 bases left between them. CDR3 loop: CASSLEVRELLFF. DNA for the CDR3: TGTGCCAGCTCACTGGAGGTCAGAGAATTACTGTTTTTT.

The rearrangement links TRBV5-1 to TRBJ2-5; D might be TRBD1 (6 bases). This CDR3 contains 17 residues. Looked up from germline, CDR1 is SGHRS and CDR2 is YFSETQ. V gave up 5 bases and J gave up 4 bases, with 24 bases separating them. The DNA of the CDR3 is TGCGCCAGCAGATTACAGGGTCTTGGCGACGGATCAGAGACCCAGTACTTC. Translating gives CASRLQGLGDGSETQYF.

The table lists this clonotype with a few counts. The chain joins TRBV4-1 to TRBJ1-5; TRBD1 matches at 7 bases. The germline V gene has CDR1 MGHRA and CDR2 YSYEKL. There are 14 residues in the CDR3. After removal of 2 bases from V and 5 bases from J, the junction contained 3 bases not matched to a gene. The CDR3 loop is CASSQPGQDQPQHF. DNA of the CDR3: TGCGCCAGCAGCCAACCCGGACAGGATCAGCCCCAGCATTTT.